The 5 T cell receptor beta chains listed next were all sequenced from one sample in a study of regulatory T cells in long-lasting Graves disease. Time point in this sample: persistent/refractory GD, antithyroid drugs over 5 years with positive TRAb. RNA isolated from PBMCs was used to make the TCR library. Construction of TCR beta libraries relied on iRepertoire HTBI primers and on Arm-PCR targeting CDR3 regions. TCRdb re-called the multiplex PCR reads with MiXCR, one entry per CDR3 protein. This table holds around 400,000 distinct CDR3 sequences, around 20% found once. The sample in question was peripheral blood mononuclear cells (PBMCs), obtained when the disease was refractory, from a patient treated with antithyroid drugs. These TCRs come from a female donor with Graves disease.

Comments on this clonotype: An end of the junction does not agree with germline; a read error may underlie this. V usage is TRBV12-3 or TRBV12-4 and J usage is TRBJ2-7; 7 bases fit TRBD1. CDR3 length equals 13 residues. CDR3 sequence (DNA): TGTGCCAGCAGTAGGGACAGCTCCTACGAGCAGTGCTTC. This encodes CASSRDSSYEQCF.

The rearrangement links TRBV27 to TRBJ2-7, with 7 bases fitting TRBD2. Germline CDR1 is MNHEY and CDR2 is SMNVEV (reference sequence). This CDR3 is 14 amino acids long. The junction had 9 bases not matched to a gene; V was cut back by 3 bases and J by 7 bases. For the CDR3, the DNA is TGTGCCAGCAGTTTCGGGGGGACCTACGATGAGCAGTACTTC. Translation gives CASSFGGTYDEQYF.

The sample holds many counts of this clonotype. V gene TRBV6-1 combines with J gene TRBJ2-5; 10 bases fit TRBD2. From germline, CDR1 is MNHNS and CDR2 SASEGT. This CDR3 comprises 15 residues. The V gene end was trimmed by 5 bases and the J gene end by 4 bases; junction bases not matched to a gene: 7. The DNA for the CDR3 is TGTGCCAGCAGTCGAAGCGGGAGGGCCACAGAGACCCAGTACTTC. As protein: CASSRSGRATETQYF.

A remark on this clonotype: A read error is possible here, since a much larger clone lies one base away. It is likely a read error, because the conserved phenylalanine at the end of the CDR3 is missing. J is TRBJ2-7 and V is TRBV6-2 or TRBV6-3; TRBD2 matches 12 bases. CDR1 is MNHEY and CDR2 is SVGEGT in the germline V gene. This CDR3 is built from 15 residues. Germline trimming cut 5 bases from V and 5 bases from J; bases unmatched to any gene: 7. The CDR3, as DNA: TGTGCCAGCAGTCTCACTAGCGGGAGGCGCCACGAGCAGTACCTC. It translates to CASSLTSGRRHEQYL.

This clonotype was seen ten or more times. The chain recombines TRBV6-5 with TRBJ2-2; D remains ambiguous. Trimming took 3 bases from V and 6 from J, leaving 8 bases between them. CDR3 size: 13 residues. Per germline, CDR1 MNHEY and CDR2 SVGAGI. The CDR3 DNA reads TGTGCCAGCAGTTATGGAGAGGCCGGGGAGCTGTTTTTT. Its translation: CASSYGEAGELFF.